This TCR beta chain stems from a study of human T cells and chemical hapten exposure. On the study more broadly: Patients, chiefly female, had alopecia areata, totalis or universalis. It was small differences in pooled library volume that mainly caused per-sample TCR yields to vary. Study conclusions and caveats: Sensitizing to DPC left TCRs with a frequency above 1 in 1000 unaltered.

This sample's time point: pre-sensitization, week 0. Treatment given: therapeutic diphenylcyclopropenone sensitization with weekly scalp DPC. MiXCR was run by TCRdb on the RACE reads, yielding one entry per CDR3 protein. This table holds 300,000 to 450,000 distinct CDR3 sequences, roughly 4.6% found once. The trim removed 1 base at V and 4 bases at J, leaving 6 bases unmatched. The CDR3 totals 15 residues. Per the germline V gene, CDR1 is SGHTA and CDR2 is FQGNSA. This clonotype occurred a few times. Antigen: not known. The source is a woman aged 45-65 years with alopecia areata. Some clones in this sample may be carry-over from other donors' samples. The rearrangement joins TRBV7-2 to TRBJ1-1, with 7 bases that match TRBD1. Specimen: whole blood, collected in connection with sensitization to the hapten diphenylcyclopropenone (DPC). The CDR3 bases are TGTGCCAGCAGCTTAGTTCAGGGGGTAAGCACTGAAGCTTTCTTT. This encodes CASSLVQGVSTEAFF.